This T cell receptor (beta chain) was sequenced during a study of liver allograft versus peripheral blood T cells. Study in general: Hepatic allograft T cell receptor repertoires were evaluated relative to those present in recipients' peripheral blood.

Study results and caveats: Within liver allografts, T cell receptor repertoires were reportedly different from those in peripheral blood.

TCRdb independently ran MiXCR on the reads; one entry per CDR3 protein. The sample has approximately 7,600 distinct CDR3 sequences, roughly 15% seen once. The CDR3 extends over 16 amino acids. Looked up from germline, CDR1 is MNHEY and CDR2 is SMNVEV (reference sequence). Trimming shortened V by 5 bases and J by 0 bases, and 11 bases separated the two germline ends. This clonotype was detected many times. Its target is unknown. This TCR was sampled from a human patient who had a liver transplant. T cells may partly derive from the graft donor. The chain uses TRBV27 and TRBJ1-6, with a possible D match to TRBD1 (5 bases). Here the CDR3 reads CASSKQDSSYNSPLHF. CDR3 in DNA: TGTGCCAGCAGTAAACAGGATAGCTCCTATAATTCACCCCTCCACTTT.